The T cell receptor (beta chain) described here comes from a study of T cell responses to AZD1222 COVID-19 vaccine. Broader study findings: Repertoires in all cases were sampled only once the peak T cell response had passed.

Some clones are missing from TCRdb's copy, which holds only in-frame ones; the method was immunoSEQ multiplex PCR. Of around 120,000 clones in the sample, 88% were seen once. Worth noting for this clone: As yet, its antigen is unknown.

Per germline, CDR1 LGHDT and CDR2 YNNKEL (reference sequence). Trimming removed 4 bases at V and 2 bases at J, with 9 bases between. The CDR3 has 14 amino acids. The genes are TRBV3-1 (or the pseudogene TRBV3-2) and TRBJ1-3; D gene ambiguous. The sequencing used peripheral blood, collected 28 days after the second AZD1222 dose. This clonotype was sampled from an adult who received the AZD1222 COVID-19 vaccine. CDR3 sequence: CASSLAITGNTIYF. DNA of the CDR3: TGTGCCAGCAGCCTTGCTATTACTGGAAACACCATATATTTT.